A single sample is the source of the 10 T cell receptor beta chains below, sequenced in a study of T cell responses to AZD1222 COVID-19 vaccine (dated by TCRdb to 2020 to 2022). Library preparation was by the immunoSEQ multiplex PCR assay. TCRdb holds this immuneACCESS table with in-frame rearrangements only. Some clones are missing; in checked studies, unresolved V genes explain under half, and the rest has no known cause. The table for this sample lists roughly 150,000 clones; around 92% of them were counted only once. In total, the top ten clones hold approximately 2.3% of the sample. The intended sense of this specimen's time point label: baseline before first vaccination. The specimen comprised peripheral blood, sampled on day 0 of AZD1222 vaccination. Source of these receptors: an adult in good health.

CDR3 bases: TGTGCCAGCAGTTTATCTCAGGGATATAATTCACCCCTCCACTTT. Its protein product is CASSLSQGYNSPLHF. The rearrangement joins TRBV27 to TRBJ1-6; D might be TRBD1 (5 bases). The V gene lost 0 bases and the J gene lost 4 bases, with 7 bases spanning the gap. This CDR3 spans 15 amino acids. Germline CDR1 MNHEY, CDR2 SMNVEV (reference sequence).

The V call is TRBV4-1, the J call TRBJ2-1; 12 nucleotides agree with TRBD2. The CDR3 covers 16 residues. CDR1 and CDR2 (germline): MGHRA, YSYEKL. V was pared by 3 bases and J by 7 bases, with 7 bases of the junction left unmatched. The CDR3 bases are TGCGCCAGCAGCCACACCGGACTAGCGGGACTAAATGAGCAGTTCTTC. Its translation: CASSHTGLAGLNEQFF.

The V call is TRBV9, the J call TRBJ1-2; 8 bases line up with TRBD1. Germline CDR1 and CDR2: SGDLS and YYNGEE. Trimming removed 3 bases from V and 8 bases from J; junction bases left unmatched: 15. The CDR3 length is 16 residues. The CDR3 spells CASSGRQGPDSEGYTF. The CDR3 DNA reads TGTGCCAGCAGCGGAAGACAGGGGCCCGACAGTGAGGGCTACACCTTC. The variable domain in full, with the rest retrieved from reference TRBV9 and TRBJ1-2, is DSGVTQTPKHLITATGQRVTLRCSPRSGDLSVYWYQQSLDQGLQFLIQYYNGEERAKGNILERFSAQQFPDLHSELNLSSLELGDSALYFCASSGRQGPDSEGYTFGSGTRLTVV.

This clone was counted at least ten times. This sequence joins TRBV28 and TRBJ2-3, with 8 positions matching TRBD2. The CDR3 is 16 residues long. Germline CDR1 and CDR2: MDHEN and SYDVKM. The trim removed 4 bases at V and 4 bases at J, leaving 10 bases unmatched. In DNA form, the CDR3 reads TGTGCCAGCAGTTGGAGGGGACTAGTCGTTTCAGATACGCAGTATTTT. Amino acids: CASSWRGLVVSDTQYF.

This sequence joins TRBV18 and TRBJ2-3; the match to TRBD2 covers 14 bases. J gave up 11 bases and V 3 bases, and 10 bases lay outside the gene matches. The CDR3 loop spans 16 amino acids. CDR1 and CDR2 (germline): KGHSH, LQKENI. The CDR3 bases are TGTGCCAGCTCACCGGGGACTAGCGGGAGCGCGAATAGGCAGTATTTT. Translation gives CASSPGTSGSANRQYF.

The chain recombines TRBV7-9 with TRBJ1-1, with D possibly being TRBD1 (6 bases). Between the trimmed V and J ends, which lost 5 bases and 1 base, there was a span of 17 bases. The CDR3 consists of 16 residues. Germline V gene lookup returns CDR1 SEHNR and CDR2 FQNEAQ (reference sequence). CDR3: CASSHPGGAANTEAFF. The DNA for the CDR3 is TGTGCCAGCAGCCACCCCGGGGGGGCAGCGAACACTGAAGCTTTCTTT.

The genes are TRBV2 and TRBJ1-1; D remains ambiguous. This CDR3 has 11 residues. CDR1 and CDR2 (germline): SNHLY, FYNNEI. V was clipped by 6 bases and J by 6 bases, with 8 bases between them. The CDR3 region is CASRQSSEAFF. CDR3 sequence (DNA): TGTGCCAGCAGGCAGAGTTCTGAAGCTTTCTTT.

V gene TRBV23-1 combines with J gene TRBJ2-2; 9 bases align to TRBD1. TRBV23-1 is flagged as an ORF with uncertain function. V dropped 9 bases and J dropped 6; count of bases not matched to a gene: 5. The CDR3 has 13 residues. CDR3: CARQGARSGELFF. CDR3 nucleotide sequence: TGCGCCAGACAGGGGGCGAGGTCCGGGGAGCTGTTTTTT.

V is TRBV14 and J is TRBJ1-2, with 7 bases aligning to TRBD1. CDR3 size: 16 residues. Losses at the gene ends were 3 bases for V and 6 bases for J; bases not matched to a gene: 13. CDR1 is SGHDN and CDR2 is FVKESK in the germline V gene. The CDR3 is CASSQIGGGGWDGYTF. The CDR3 nucleotides read TGTGCCAGCAGCCAGATTGGTGGAGGGGGCTGGGATGGCTACACCTTC.

V and J are TRBV24-1 and TRBJ2-5; either TRBD1 or TRBD2 may fit D (7 bases each). This CDR3 region has 16 residues. Trimming cost V 4 bases and J 0 bases, with 14 bases left between them. The V gene's germline CDR1 is KGHDR and CDR2 SFDVKD. Here the CDR3 DNA reads TGTGCCACCAGTGAGGGGGGGGGACAGAACCAAGAGACCCAGTACTTC. It specifies CATSEGGGQNQETQYF.